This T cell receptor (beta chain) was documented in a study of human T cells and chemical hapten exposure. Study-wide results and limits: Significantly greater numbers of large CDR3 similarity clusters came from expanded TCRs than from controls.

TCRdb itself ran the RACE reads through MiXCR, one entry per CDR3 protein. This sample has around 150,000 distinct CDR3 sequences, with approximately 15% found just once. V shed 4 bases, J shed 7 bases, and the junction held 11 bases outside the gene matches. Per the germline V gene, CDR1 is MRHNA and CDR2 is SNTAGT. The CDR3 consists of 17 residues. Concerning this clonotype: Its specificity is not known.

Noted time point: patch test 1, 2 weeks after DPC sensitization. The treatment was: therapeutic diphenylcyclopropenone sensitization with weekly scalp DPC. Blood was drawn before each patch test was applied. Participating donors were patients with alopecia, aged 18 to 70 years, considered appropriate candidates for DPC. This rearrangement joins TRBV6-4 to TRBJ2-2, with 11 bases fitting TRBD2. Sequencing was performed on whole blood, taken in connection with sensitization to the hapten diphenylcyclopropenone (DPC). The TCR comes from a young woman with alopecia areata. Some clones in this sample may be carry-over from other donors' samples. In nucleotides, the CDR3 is TGTGCCAGCAGTGCACTAGCGGGAGTCCCCAGCGGCGGGGAGCTGTTTTTT. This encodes CASSALAGVPSGGELFF.